The T cell receptor beta chain under discussion was sequenced for a study of vaccination and CD4 T cells after COVID-19. The sample's treatment: roughly nine-day PBMC culture with coronavirus spike peptide pools or control peptides (ViraFEST assay). Note on this clonotype: Its antigen is still unknown.

An Oncomine TCR Beta short-read assay was used to sequence the DNA from cultured CD4+ T cells. TCRdb re-called the PCR reads through MiXCR, storing one row per CDR3 protein. Among approximately 9,300 distinct CDR3 sequences, around three fifths were seen once, and the ten largest hold 20% to 30%. The sequencing input was CD4+ T cells from blood, cultured in vitro. The source of this sequence is a human donor who had recovered from COVID-19.

As DNA, the CDR3 is TGTGCCAGCAGCTTGGGGGTTCTCATCTACGAGCAGTACTTC. Its translation: CASSLGVLIYEQYF. V gene TRBV5-6 combines with J gene TRBJ2-7, with D unresolved. Trimming pared 0 bases from V and 3 bases from J, leaving 10 bases between. CDR1 and CDR2 (germline): SGHDT, YYEEEE. The length of the CDR3 is 14 residues. Full variable domain (remainder filled in from reference TRBV5-6 and TRBJ2-7): DAGVTQSPTHLIKTRGQQVTLRCSPKSGHDTVSWYQQALGQGPQFIFQYYEEEERQRGNFPDRFSGHQFPNYSSELNVNALLLGDSALYLCASSLGVLIYEQYFGPGTRLTVT.